This TCR beta chain appears in the sequencing data of a study of blood T cell repertoires in COVID-19. The wider study: Italy, Spain and the United States were the sources of the convalescent and acute COVID-19 samples. Sources were T cells, B-cell-depleted T cells, or PBMCs; the material itself was cDNA or gDNA.

Authors' processing steps: Reference gene primer amplification gave nucleated cell count estimates. The repertoire was sequenced with immunoSEQ multiplex PCR; TCRdb's copy has only in-frame clones and lacks some. The V and J calls and clone size are taken from that table; D and trimming were inferred from the DNA. The table shows about 150,000 clones, with around 91% occurring only once. From germline, CDR1 is SGHVS and CDR2 FQNEAQ. This CDR3 is built from 11 residues. The V end was cut by 4 bases, the J end by 7 bases, with 8 bases between. V is TRBV7-8 and J is TRBJ2-7; D is unresolved. Source material: peripheral blood. The sequence derives from a woman aged 35 to 49 with acute or convalescent COVID-19. DNA for the CDR3: TGTGCCAGCAGCTCACCTCTAGAGCAGTACTTC. Protein sequence: CASSSPLEQYF.